A single sample gave rise to the 17 T cell receptor beta chains below, sequenced in a study of cytomegalovirus exposure and HLA in healthy donors. Amplification used 60 Vbeta primers and 13 Jbeta primers. This table comes from immunoSEQ multiplex PCR, and its TCRdb copy is limited to in-frame clones, with some not included. The top ten hold about 1.5% of the sample, which has about 150,000 clones, 77% seen once. The sample comprised PBMCs. These receptors originate from a woman younger than 45 in good health and CMV-seropositive.

As DNA, the CDR3 is TGTGCCAGCAGCTTAGGGGCGACTAACTATGGCTACACCTTC. Residues: CASSLGATNYGYTF. The V call is TRBV5-4, the J call TRBJ1-2; a weak D match, TRBD1 (5 bases). V was trimmed by 2 bases and J by 0 bases, leaving 8 bases between them. CDR1 is SGHNT and CDR2 is YYREEE in the germline V gene (reference sequence). This CDR3 has 14 amino acids.

The chain employs TRBV19 and TRBJ2-5, with 7 bases that match TRBD1. V lost 6 bases and J lost 5; bases outside the gene matches: 9. This CDR3 contains 14 residues. Germline CDR1 reads LNHDA; CDR2 reads SQIVND (reference sequence). Here the CDR3 DNA reads TGTGCCAGTAGCCCCGACAGGGCTGCGGAGACCCAGTACTTC. This encodes CASSPDRAAETQYF.

The V gene is TRBV4-2, the J gene TRBJ2-1, with D possibly matching TRBD2 (5 bases). This CDR3 comprises 13 residues. Trimming took off 0 bases at V and 9 bases at J, with 9 bases between the two ends. Germline CDR1 and CDR2: LGHNA and YNFKEQ. The CDR3 coding sequence is TGTGCCAGCAGCCAAGATACTAGGAGTGAGCAGTTCTTC. This sequence encodes CASSQDTRSEQFF.

The rearrangement links TRBV5-6 to TRBJ2-3; 7 bases align to TRBD2. The CDR3 spans 16 residues. Germline CDR1 and CDR2: SGHDT and YYEEEE. V dropped 4 bases and J dropped 0; count of bases not matched to a gene: 8. In DNA, the CDR3 is TGTGCCAGCAGCCGACAACTGGGGGGGAGCACAGATACGCAGTATTTT. Translated, it gives CASSRQLGGSTDTQYF.

This chain connects TRBV23-1 to TRBJ1-1; D perhaps matches TRBD1 (6 bases). TRBV23-1 is annotated as an ORF whose role is uncertain. Trimming left V 1 base short and J 5 bases short, with 11 bases between. The CDR3 is 14 amino acids. CDR3 in amino acids: CASSQFRGRTEAFF. CDR3 in DNA: TGCGCCAGCAGTCAATTCAGGGGAAGAACTGAAGCTTTCTTT.

The rearrangement joins TRBV7-6 to TRBJ2-7; 8 nucleotides match TRBD2. V was clipped by 5 bases and J by 4 bases; unmatched bases: 16. CDR3 size: 17 residues. Germline-derived CDR1 and CDR2 are SGHVS and FNYEAQ. The CDR3 loop reads CASSSPGGAGALYEQYF. CDR3 sequence (DNA): TGTGCCAGCAGCAGCCCCGGGGGAGCGGGAGCCCTATACGAGCAGTACTTC.

Only one count was recorded for this clone. The genes are TRBV13 and TRBJ2-2; D may be TRBD2 (6 bases). The CDR3 covers 15 residues. V was trimmed by 5 bases and J by 2 bases, leaving 12 bases between them. CDR1 PRHDT and CDR2 FYEKMQ come from the germline V gene (reference sequence). CDR3 in amino acids: CASSLRGPNTGELFF. The DNA of the CDR3 is TGTGCCAGCAGCCTGCGGGGACCCAACACCGGGGAGCTGTTTTTT. The full variable domain, its missing parts supplied by reference TRBV13 and TRBJ2-2, is AAGVIQSPRHLIKEKRETATLKCYPIPRHDTVYWYQQGPGQDPQFLISFYEKMQSDKGSIPDRFSAQQFSDYHSELNMSSLELGDSALYFCASSLRGPNTGELFFGEGSRLTVL.

This clone was counted once. It is unclear where the CDR3 begins or ends on the DNA, so no DNA is shown, and the CDR3 is as TCRdb lists it. V usage is TRBV12-2 and J usage is TRBJ1-1; the table's D call, TRBD1, has no DNA check behind it. TRBV12-2 is listed as a pseudogene. The CDR3 extends over 14 residues, inclusive of both ends. The CDR3 reads CASRLVGWGRGAFF.

The rearrangement uses TRBV6-1 and TRBJ2-1; 10 bases map to TRBD2. Trimming cost V 5 bases and J 7 bases; bases outside gene matches: 8. Germline-derived CDR1 and CDR2 are MNHNS and SASEGT. The CDR3 spans 15 residues. DNA for the CDR3: TGTGCCAGCAGTTCAGCGGGAGGGCCTTGGAATGAGCAGTTCTTC. As protein: CASSSAGGPWNEQFF.

In this sample, this clone turned up once. V is TRBV6-5 and J is TRBJ1-5; 9 bases are shared with TRBD1. J lost 7 bases, V lost 6 bases, and 7 bases had no gene match. CDR3 length equals 14 residues. Germline loops: CDR1 MNHEY, CDR2 SVGAGI. Written as DNA, the CDR3 is TGTGCCAGCAGCCCCACAGGGGGCGAGCAGCCCCAGCATTTT. It encodes CASSPTGGEQPQHF.

This clone appeared a single time. The chain is built from TRBV13 and TRBJ2-2; 11 bases map to TRBD1. This CDR3 contains 15 residues. After removal of 6 bases from V and 2 bases from J, the junction contained 2 bases not matched to a gene. The germline V gene encodes CDR1 PRHDT and CDR2 FYEKMQ (reference sequence). The CDR3 coding sequence is TGTGCCAGCAGGGGACAGGGGGTTAACACCGGGGAGCTGTTTTTT. Its protein is CASRGQGVNTGELFF. Based on the CDR3 plus reference TRBV13 and TRBJ2-2, the full variable domain is AAGVIQSPRHLIKEKRETATLKCYPIPRHDTVYWYQQGPGQDPQFLISFYEKMQSDKGSIPDRFSAQQFSDYHSELNMSSLELGDSALYFCASRGQGVNTGELFFGEGSRLTVL.

The gene calls are TRBV7-8 and TRBJ1-1; D not certain. The CDR3 covers 14 residues. Germline-derived CDR1 and CDR2 are SGHVS and FQNEAQ. V lost 1 base, J lost 3 bases, and 9 bases lay in between. CDR3 protein: CASSLVSEDTEAFF. The CDR3, as DNA: TGTGCCAGCAGCTTAGTGTCGGAGGACACTGAAGCTTTCTTT.

V is TRBV18 and J is TRBJ2-7, with no clear D. Trimming cost V 2 bases and J 4 bases, with 6 bases left between them. The CDR3 has 12 residues. Per germline, CDR1 KGHSH and CDR2 LQKENI. CDR3 coding DNA: TGTGCCAGCTCACCAAACGGTTACGAGCAGTACTTC. Residues: CASSPNGYEQYF.

This clone turned up a few times. The CDR3, as DNA: TGTGCCAGTAACTCCCTACAGCCGCTGCGGAACACTGAAGCTTTCTTT. Amino acids: CASNSLQPLRNTEAFF. The chain uses TRBV19 and TRBJ1-1; D remains unclear. The CDR3 is 16 amino acids. Trimming removed 7 bases at V and 1 base at J, with 19 bases between. The germline V gene has CDR1 LNHDA and CDR2 SQIVND (reference sequence).

This clone was seen once. The rearrangement uses TRBV6-1 and TRBJ2-5; a weak D match, TRBD1 (5 bases). The V gene's germline CDR1 is MNHNS and CDR2 SASEGT. The ends were cut back, 4 bases at V and 4 bases at J, with 7 bases in the middle. The CDR3 is 12 amino acids. For the CDR3, the DNA is TGTGCCAGCAGTGCTAGGGGAGAGACCCAGTACTTC. It encodes CASSARGETQYF.

This sequence joins TRBV5-1 and TRBJ2-5; 7 bases fit TRBD1. The CDR3 totals 14 residues. V lost 2 bases and J lost 5; bases outside the gene matches: 6. Germline V gene lookup returns CDR1 SGHRS and CDR2 YFSETQ. The CDR3 DNA reads TGCGCCAGCAGCTTTGACAGGGTCGGGGAGACCCAGTACTTC. Encoded protein: CASSFDRVGETQYF.

The gene calls are TRBV7-9 and TRBJ2-1; possible D gene TRBD2, 5 bases. Per germline, CDR1 SEHNR and CDR2 FQNEAQ (reference sequence). CDR3 length: 14 residues. V lost 1 base and J 8 bases, leaving 12 bases between the germline ends. The CDR3 DNA reads as TGTGCCAGCAGCTTAGTACAGCTGGAGGATGAGCAGTTCTTC. Amino acid sequence: CASSLVQLEDEQFF. The complete variable domain, with remaining parts taken from reference TRBV7-9 and TRBJ2-1, reads DTGVSQNPRHKITKRGQNVTFRCDPISEHNRLYWYRQTLGQGPEFLTYFQNEAQLEKSRLLSDRFSAERPKGSFSTLEIQRTEQGDSAMYLCASSLVQLEDEQFFGPGTRLTVL.